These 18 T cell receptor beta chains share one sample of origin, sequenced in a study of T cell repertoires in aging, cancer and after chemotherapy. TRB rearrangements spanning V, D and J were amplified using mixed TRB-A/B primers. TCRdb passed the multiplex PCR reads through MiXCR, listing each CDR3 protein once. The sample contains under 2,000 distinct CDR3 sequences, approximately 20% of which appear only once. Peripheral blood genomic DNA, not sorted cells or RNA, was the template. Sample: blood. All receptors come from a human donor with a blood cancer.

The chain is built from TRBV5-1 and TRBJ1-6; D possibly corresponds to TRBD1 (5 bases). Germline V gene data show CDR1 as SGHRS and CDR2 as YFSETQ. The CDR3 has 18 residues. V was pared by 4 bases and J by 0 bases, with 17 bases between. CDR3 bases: TGCGCCAGCAGCCTAAAGCTGGGGACCAGCTCCTATAATTCACCCCTCCACTTT. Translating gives CASSLKLGTSSYNSPLHF.

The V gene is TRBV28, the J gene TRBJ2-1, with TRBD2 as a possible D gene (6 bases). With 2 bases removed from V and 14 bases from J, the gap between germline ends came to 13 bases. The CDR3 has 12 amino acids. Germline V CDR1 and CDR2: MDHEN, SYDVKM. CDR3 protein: CASSLRDWRKFF. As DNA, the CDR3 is TGTGCCAGCAGTTTACGGGACTGGCGGAAGTTCTTC.

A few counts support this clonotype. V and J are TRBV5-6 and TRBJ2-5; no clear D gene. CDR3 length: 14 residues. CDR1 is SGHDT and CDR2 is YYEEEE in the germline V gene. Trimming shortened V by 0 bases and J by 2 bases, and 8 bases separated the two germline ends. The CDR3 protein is CASSLVVVQETQYF. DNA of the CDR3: TGTGCCAGCAGCTTGGTTGTGGTTCAAGAGACCCAGTACTTC.

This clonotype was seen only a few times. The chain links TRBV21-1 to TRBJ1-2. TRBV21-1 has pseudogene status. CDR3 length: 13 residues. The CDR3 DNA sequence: TGTGCCAGCAGCCCGGACCGGAGCTATGGCTACACCTTC. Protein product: CASSPDRSYGYTF.

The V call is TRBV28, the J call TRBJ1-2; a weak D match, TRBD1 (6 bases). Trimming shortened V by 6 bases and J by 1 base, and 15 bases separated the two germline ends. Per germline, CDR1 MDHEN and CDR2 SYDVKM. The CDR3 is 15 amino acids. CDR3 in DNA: TGTGCCAGCAGGACCCCCAACAGGGTTAACTATGGCTACACCTTC. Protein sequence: CASRTPNRVNYGYTF.

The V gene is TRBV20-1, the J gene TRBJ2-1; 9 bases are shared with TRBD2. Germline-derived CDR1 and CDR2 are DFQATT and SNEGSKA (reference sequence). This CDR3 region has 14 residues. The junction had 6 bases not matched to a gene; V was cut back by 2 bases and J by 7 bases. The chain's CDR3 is CSARLREGRNEQFF. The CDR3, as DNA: TGCAGTGCTAGACTGCGGGAGGGGCGGAATGAGCAGTTCTTC.

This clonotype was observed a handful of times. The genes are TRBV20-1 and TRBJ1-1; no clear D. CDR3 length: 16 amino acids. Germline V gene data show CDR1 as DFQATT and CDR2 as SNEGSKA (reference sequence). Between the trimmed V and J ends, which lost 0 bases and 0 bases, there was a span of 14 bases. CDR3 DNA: TGCAGTGCTAGAGATGGAGGGCGAGGGATGAACACTGAAGCTTTCTTT. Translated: CSARDGGRGMNTEAFF.

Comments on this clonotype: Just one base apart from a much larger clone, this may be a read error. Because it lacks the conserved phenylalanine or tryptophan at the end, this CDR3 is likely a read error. The CDR3 nucleotides are TGTGCCAGCAGTAAGGACTCCACCTCCTACAATGAGCAGTTCCTC. This translates into CASSKDSTSYNEQFL. The V and J genes are TRBV27 and TRBJ2-1; tentative D call: TRBD2 (5 bases). CDR1 and CDR2 from the germline V gene are MNHEY and SMNVEV (reference sequence). The CDR3 contains 15 residues. V was cut by 5 bases and J by 0 bases, with 11 bases left in between.

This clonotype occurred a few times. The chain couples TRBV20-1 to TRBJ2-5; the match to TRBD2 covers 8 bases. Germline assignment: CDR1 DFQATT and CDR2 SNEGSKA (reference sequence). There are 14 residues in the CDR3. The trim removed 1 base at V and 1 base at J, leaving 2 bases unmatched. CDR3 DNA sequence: TGCAGTGCTAGAGCGGGAGGGGGCCAAGAGACCCAGTACTTC. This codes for CSARAGGGQETQYF.

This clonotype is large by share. This chain's CDR3 is CASSEGTGGENQPQHF. The CDR3 coding sequence is TGTGCCAGCAGTGAAGGTACAGGGGGCGAGAATCAGCCCCAGCATTTT. V gene TRBV2 combines with J gene TRBJ1-5; 9 positions agree with TRBD1. Trimming cost V 1 base and J 4 bases; bases outside gene matches: 5. Looked up from germline, CDR1 is SNHLY and CDR2 is FYNNEI. CDR3 size: 16 residues.

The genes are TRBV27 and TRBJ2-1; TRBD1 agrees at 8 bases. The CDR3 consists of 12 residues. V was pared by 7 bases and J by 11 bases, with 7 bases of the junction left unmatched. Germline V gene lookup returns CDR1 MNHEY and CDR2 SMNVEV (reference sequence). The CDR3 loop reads CASNPGQGQQFF. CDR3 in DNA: TGTGCCAGCAACCCCGGACAGGGTCAGCAGTTCTTC.

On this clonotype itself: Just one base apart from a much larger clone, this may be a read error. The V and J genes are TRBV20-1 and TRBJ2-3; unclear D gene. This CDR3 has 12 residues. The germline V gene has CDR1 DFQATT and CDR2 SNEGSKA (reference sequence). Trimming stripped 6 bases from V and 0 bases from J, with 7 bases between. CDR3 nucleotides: TGCAGTGCACCCAGGAGCACAGATACGCAGTATTTT. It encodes CSAPRSTDTQYF.

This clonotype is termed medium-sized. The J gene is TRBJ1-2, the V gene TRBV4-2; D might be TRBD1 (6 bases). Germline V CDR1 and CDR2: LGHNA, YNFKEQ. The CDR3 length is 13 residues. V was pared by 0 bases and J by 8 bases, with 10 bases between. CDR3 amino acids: CASSQEAGEGYTF. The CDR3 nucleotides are TGTGCCAGCAGCCAAGAAGCAGGGGAAGGCTACACCTTC.

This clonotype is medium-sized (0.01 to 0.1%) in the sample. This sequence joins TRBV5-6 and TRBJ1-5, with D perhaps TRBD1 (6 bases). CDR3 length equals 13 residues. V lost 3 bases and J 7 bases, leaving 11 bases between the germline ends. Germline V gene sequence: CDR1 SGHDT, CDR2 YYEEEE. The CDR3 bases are TGTGCCAGCAGCTGGCAACAGGGACAGCCCCAGCATTTT. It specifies CASSWQQGQPQHF.

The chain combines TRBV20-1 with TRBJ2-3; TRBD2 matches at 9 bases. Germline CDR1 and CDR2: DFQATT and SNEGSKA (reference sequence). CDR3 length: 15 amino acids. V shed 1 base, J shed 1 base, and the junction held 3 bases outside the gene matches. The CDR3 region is CSARGLAEGTDTQYF. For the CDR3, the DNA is TGCAGTGCTAGAGGACTAGCGGAGGGCACAGATACGCAGTATTTT.

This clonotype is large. CDR3 in DNA: TGTGCCAGCAGTGAACCTCCCTCGAGGAGGGCTTTCTTT. It yields the protein CASSEPPSRRAFF. The rearrangement uses TRBV6-1 and TRBJ1-1; D is unclear. V was clipped by 2 bases and J by 11 bases, with 15 bases between them. Germline loops: CDR1 MNHNS, CDR2 SASEGT. CDR3 length: 13 amino acids.

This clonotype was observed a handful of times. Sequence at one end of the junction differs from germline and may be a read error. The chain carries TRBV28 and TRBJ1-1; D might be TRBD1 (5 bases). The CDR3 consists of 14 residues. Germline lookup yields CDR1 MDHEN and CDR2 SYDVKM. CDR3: CRVGSGFDQKGAFF. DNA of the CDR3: TGCCGTGTGGGGTCGGGGTTTGATCAGAAGGGGGCTTTCTTT. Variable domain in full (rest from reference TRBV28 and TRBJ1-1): DVKVTQSSRYLVKRTGEKVFLECVQDMDHENMFWYRQDPGLGLRLIYFSYDVKMKEKGDIPEGYSVSREKKERFSLILESASTNQTSMYLCRVGSGFDQKGAFFGQGTRLTVV.

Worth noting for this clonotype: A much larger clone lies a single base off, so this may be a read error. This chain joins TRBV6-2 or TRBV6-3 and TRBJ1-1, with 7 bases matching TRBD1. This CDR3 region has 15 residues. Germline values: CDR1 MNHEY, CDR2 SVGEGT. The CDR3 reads CTSSRPGTVNTEAFF. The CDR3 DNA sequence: TGTACCAGCAGTCGACCCGGGACAGTGAACACTGAAGCTTTCTTT.